Listed here are 23 T cell receptor beta chains from one sample, sequenced in a study of human T cells and chemical hapten exposure. From the RACE reads, TCRdb called clonotypes with MiXCR, one entry per CDR3 protein. The sample holds fewer than 500,000 distinct CDR3 sequences, nearly 5% seen once. Time point noted: patch test 1, 2 weeks after DPC sensitization. Indicated treatment: therapeutic diphenylcyclopropenone sensitization with weekly scalp DPC. Sequenced material: whole blood, taken in connection with sensitization to the hapten diphenylcyclopropenone (DPC). The source of these receptors is a woman between 45 and 60 years old with alopecia areata. Some clones in this sample may be carry-over from other donors' samples.

This clonotype was seen many times. V is TRBV30 and J is TRBJ1-3; D not certain. Trimming shortened V by 0 bases and J by 0 bases, and 6 bases separated the two germline ends. CDR1 GTSNPN and CDR2 SVGIG come from the germline V gene (reference sequence). The length of the CDR3 is 14 residues. CDR3 coding DNA: TGTGCCTGGAGTGTAGGGAACTCTGGAAACACCATATATTTT. This gives the protein CAWSVGNSGNTIYF.

This clonotype was picked up many times. The gene calls are TRBV2 and TRBJ2-1; D is undetermined. The CDR3 loop spans 13 amino acids. Germline-derived CDR1 and CDR2 are SNHLY and FYNNEI. Trimming stripped 1 base from V and 6 bases from J, with 7 bases between. The DNA of the CDR3 is TGTGCCAGCAGTGAAGAGGCCCTCAATGAGCAGTTCTTC. Its protein is CASSEEALNEQFF.

This clonotype was detected ten times or more. The chain is built from TRBV15 and TRBJ1-2; 9 positions agree with TRBD1. J gave up 8 bases and V 0 bases, and 10 bases lay outside the gene matches. Per germline, CDR1 LNHNV and CDR2 YYDKDF (reference sequence). This CDR3 comprises 16 residues. CDR3 loop: CATSRDRTGELEGYTF. The CDR3 DNA reads as TGTGCCACCAGCAGAGATCGGACAGGGGAGTTGGAAGGCTACACCTTC.

The sample holds many counts of this clonotype. This chain links TRBV10-3 with TRBJ2-3; TRBD2 matches 10 bases. V gave up 3 bases and J gave up 0 bases; unmatched junction bases: 9. The CDR3 consists of 18 residues. CDR1 and CDR2 (germline): ENHRY, SYGVKD. CDR3 in DNA: TGTGCCATCAGTGAAAGGCTAGCGGGGGCCTCTAGCACAGATACGCAGTATTTT. Amino acids: CAISERLAGASSTDTQYF.

This clonotype was counted between two and nine times. The V gene is TRBV20-1, the J gene TRBJ2-7, with 9 bases lining up with TRBD1. The CDR3 loop spans 16 amino acids. V lost 2 bases and J lost 3; bases outside the gene matches: 11. CDR1 is DFQATT and CDR2 is SNEGSKA in the germline V gene (reference sequence). The CDR3 here is CSARTPRTGVYYEQYF. Here the CDR3 DNA reads TGCAGTGCTAGAACTCCCCGGACAGGGGTGTACTACGAGCAGTACTTC.

At least ten counts were recorded for this clonotype. The CDR3 sequence is CASSLVSGGTQYF. The CDR3, as DNA: TGTGCCAGCAGCTTAGTGTCGGGAGGCACGCAGTATTTT. The chain is built from TRBV7-8 and TRBJ2-3; 7 bases map to TRBD2. Trimming cost V 1 base and J 9 bases; bases outside gene matches: 4. The CDR3 length is 13 residues. From germline, CDR1 is SGHVS and CDR2 FQNEAQ.

The sample holds many counts of this clonotype. This chain links TRBV5-1 with TRBJ2-3; D uncertain. The CDR3 extends over 15 amino acids. Trimming took off 4 bases at V and 1 base at J, with 13 bases between the two ends. Per germline, CDR1 SGHRS and CDR2 YFSETQ. In DNA form, the CDR3 reads TGCGCCAGCAGCGCGATTGGGCCCGGCACAGATACGCAGTATTTT. Translated: CASSAIGPGTDTQYF.

This clonotype was observed at least ten times. This chain connects TRBV7-2 to TRBJ2-5, with a tentative D call TRBD1 (6 bases). Germline-derived CDR1 and CDR2 are SGHTA and FQGNSA. This CDR3 has 15 amino acids. Deletions cut 3 bases from V and 5 bases from J, with 16 bases between. This chain's CDR3 is CASSFKESGDETQYF. DNA of the CDR3: TGTGCCAGCAGCTTCAAGGAGTCAGGGGATGAGACCCAGTACTTC.

This clonotype was seen only a few times. The chain couples TRBV2 to TRBJ1-2; the D gene is possibly TRBD1 (5 bases). The CDR3 is made up of 13 amino acids. Germline CDR1 reads SNHLY; CDR2 reads FYNNEI. Trimming left V 10 bases short and J 1 base short, with 13 bases between. The CDR3 nucleotides read TGTGCCACTCAGGGCTCCGTTAACTATGGCTACACCTTC. It codes for CATQGSVNYGYTF.

This clonotype was detected ten times or more. This chain connects TRBV2 to TRBJ1-5; 8 bases match TRBD1. Trimming removed 5 bases from V and 2 bases from J; junction bases left unmatched: 11. This CDR3 is 17 amino acids long. CDR1 and CDR2 from the germline V gene are SNHLY and FYNNEI. The CDR3 reads CASSLSGGARGNQPQHF. The CDR3 bases are TGTGCCAGCAGTTTATCAGGGGGCGCGAGGGGCAATCAGCCCCAGCATTTT. Drawing the rest from reference TRBV2 and TRBJ1-5, the complete variable domain is EPEVTQTPSHQVTQMGQEVILRCVPISNHLYFYWYRQILGQKVEFLVSFYNNEISEKSEIFDDQFSVERPDGSNFTLKIRSTKLEDSAMYFCASSLSGGARGNQPQHFGDGTRLSIL.

This clonotype was detected a few times. The chain combines TRBV12-3 or TRBV12-4 with TRBJ2-7; D is uncertain. The length of the CDR3 is 15 residues. The V end was cut by 4 bases, the J end by 3 bases, with 16 bases between. The CDR3 sequence is CASSSSRALYYEQYF. Written as DNA, the CDR3 is TGTGCCAGCAGTTCATCCCGGGCCCTATACTACGAGCAGTACTTC.

This clonotype was recorded at least ten times. The chain carries TRBV5-5 and TRBJ2-3; D is perhaps TRBD1 (6 bases). The CDR3 covers 17 residues. From germline, CDR1 is SGHKS and CDR2 YYEKEE (reference sequence). With 0 bases removed from V and 4 bases from J, the gap between germline ends came to 18 bases. Here the CDR3 reads CASSLGLKGTSSDTQYF. The CDR3, as DNA: TGTGCCAGCAGCTTGGGGTTGAAGGGGACATCCTCAGATACGCAGTATTTT.

CDR3 sequence: CATSDPLGQGATGELFF. The CDR3 nucleotides read TGTGCCACCAGTGATCCCCTCGGACAGGGGGCGACCGGGGAGCTGTTTTTT. The genes are TRBV24-1 and TRBJ2-2; 11 bases agree with TRBD1. CDR3 length equals 17 residues. Germline lookup yields CDR1 KGHDR and CDR2 SFDVKD. Trimming removed 3 bases from V and 5 bases from J; junction bases left unmatched: 7.

This rearrangement joins TRBV5-1 to TRBJ1-5; possibly TRBD1 for D (5 bases). The CDR3 runs 16 residues. The V gene lost 3 bases and the J gene lost 2 bases, with 15 bases spanning the gap. The germline V gene encodes CDR1 SGHRS and CDR2 YFSETQ. The CDR3 nucleotides are TGCGCCAGCAGCTGGGTAGGGGCGCCGGGCAATCAGCCCCAGCATTTT. Residues: CASSWVGAPGNQPQHF.

This clonotype was picked up a small number of times. J is TRBJ2-1 and V is TRBV12-3 or TRBV12-4, with a tentative D call TRBD1 (5 bases). V lost 1 base to trimming and J lost 2 bases, with 9 bases between them. The CDR3 sequence is 15 residues long. The DNA of the CDR3 is TGTGCCAGCAGTTTAGAAGGGGCCACCTACAATGAGCAGTTCTTC. Encoded protein: CASSLEGATYNEQFF.

The table lists this clonotype with many counts. The chain combines TRBV3-1 with TRBJ1-5; a possible D gene is TRBD1 (5 bases). CDR3 length: 14 residues. The germline gives CDR1 LGHDT, CDR2 YNNKEL (reference sequence). V gave up 4 bases and J gave up 6 bases, with 13 bases separating them. The CDR3 nucleotides are TGTGCCAGCAGCCCCAGCCGGGGGAGTCAGCCCCAGCATTTT. It is translated as CASSPSRGSQPQHF.

The sample holds many counts of this clonotype. This chain joins TRBV12-3 or TRBV12-4 and TRBJ1-4; a possible D gene is TRBD1 (6 bases). There are 13 residues in the CDR3. The germline V and J ends were trimmed by 6 bases and 8 bases, with 13 bases remaining between them. The CDR3 DNA sequence: TGTGCCAGCAGCAGCAGGGGAGGGGAAAAACTGTTTTTT. It specifies CASSSRGGEKLFF.

The table lists this clonotype with a few counts. The chain uses TRBV9 and TRBJ2-1; 9 bases are shared with TRBD1. From germline, CDR1 is SGDLS and CDR2 YYNGEE. V was clipped by 4 bases and J by 0 bases; unmatched bases: 5. CDR3 length: 16 amino acids. The CDR3 spells CASSPPGQGSYNEQFF. In DNA form, the CDR3 reads TGTGCCAGCAGCCCTCCGGGACAGGGCTCCTACAATGAGCAGTTCTTC. Full variable domain (outside the CDR3, taken from reference TRBV9 and TRBJ2-1): DSGVTQTPKHLITATGQRVTLRCSPRSGDLSVYWYQQSLDQGLQFLIQYYNGEERAKGNILERFSAQQFPDLHSELNLSSLELGDSALYFCASSPPGQGSYNEQFFGPGTRLTVL.

The chain uses TRBV12-3 or TRBV12-4 and TRBJ2-4; D ambiguous. This CDR3 comprises 13 residues. Trimming left V 3 bases short and J 8 bases short, with 11 bases between. CDR3 DNA sequence: TGTGCCAGCAGTTTGGGCCCCCCGGACATTCAGTACTTC. Protein product: CASSLGPPDIQYF.

The chain uses TRBV12-3 or TRBV12-4 and TRBJ1-2, with 9 nucleotides matching TRBD1. Losses at the gene ends were 8 bases for V and 2 bases for J; bases not matched to a gene: 3. The CDR3 has 13 amino acids. The CDR3 region has the DNA TGTGCCAGCGGGACAGGGACAAACTATGGCTACACCTTC. This encodes CASGTGTNYGYTF.

The J gene is TRBJ2-6, the V gene TRBV14; 8 positions agree with TRBD1. The V gene end was trimmed by 2 bases and the J gene end by 0 bases; junction bases not matched to a gene: 6. Germline values: CDR1 SGHDN, CDR2 FVKESK. This CDR3 has 18 amino acids. The CDR3 DNA reads TGTGCCAGCAGCCAACGAGACAGGGGTGTCTCTGGGGCCAACGTCCTGACTTTC. Translated, it gives CASSQRDRGVSGANVLTF.

The chain uses TRBV5-1 and TRBJ1-6; 7 bases line up with TRBD1. Germline V gene data show CDR1 as SGHRS and CDR2 as YFSETQ. The length of the CDR3 is 16 residues. V shed 4 bases and J 10 bases; nucleotides not matched to a gene: 14. In DNA form, the CDR3 reads TGCGCCAGCAGCCCAAAGGACAGGCTCGGTAACTCACCCCTCCACTTT. It is translated as CASSPKDRLGNSPLHF.

This clonotype was picked up many times. This rearrangement joins TRBV7-8 to TRBJ2-3; D is ambiguous. Germline V gives CDR1 SGHVS, CDR2 FQNEAQ. The CDR3 contains 13 residues. V lost 1 base and J lost 5, with 7 bases in between. CDR3 bases: TGTGCCAGCAGCTTAGGAAGTGGAGATACGCAGTATTTT. This sequence encodes CASSLGSGDTQYF.